A single sample gave rise to the 10 T cell receptor beta chains below, sequenced in a study of PD-1 blockade in classical Hodgkin lymphoma (TCRdb year 2020). Library method: the immunoSEQ multiplex PCR assay. Drawn from immuneACCESS, this table holds only the in-frame rearrangements with V and J called that TCRdb kept. Clones are partly lost; checked studies trace under half to an unresolved V gene and leave the rest unexplained. The sample table holds fewer than 30,000 clones, of which approximately 79% were seen once. The top ten clonotypes cover 6.2% of the sample. This sample's time point label indicates: cycle 4 day 1 (C4D1), after 6 weeks of nivolumab. All trial patients had relapsed after autologous stem cell transplantation, with cohorts A, B and C differing in prior brentuximab vedotin exposure. The source was peripheral blood mononuclear cells (PBMCs), collected before the fourth cycle of nivolumab. The receptor source for this set is a human donor with classical Hodgkin lymphoma.

This chain uses TRBV9 with TRBJ2-1, with D uncertain. The V end lost 2 bases, the J end lost 9 bases, and 6 bases lay between the germline ends. This CDR3 is built from 11 residues. Germline V gives CDR1 SGDLS, CDR2 YYNGEE. The CDR3 protein is CASSVGGEQFF. The CDR3 coding sequence is TGTGCCAGCAGCGTGGGCGGTGAGCAGTTCTTC.

The genes are TRBV14 and TRBJ1-2; 8 bases are a match to TRBD1. The CDR3 runs to 13 residues. Losses at the gene ends were 8 bases for V and 2 bases for J; bases not matched to a gene: 4. Germline V gives CDR1 SGHDN, CDR2 FVKESK. CDR3 protein: CASSPGGNYGYTF. The CDR3 DNA reads as TGTGCCAGCTCCCCAGGGGGCAACTATGGCTACACCTTC.

V and J are TRBV29-1 and TRBJ2-3; 14 nucleotides align to TRBD2. Per the germline V gene, CDR1 is SQVTM and CDR2 is ANQGSEA. The junction had 10 bases not matched to a gene; V was cut back by 6 bases and J by 5 bases. The CDR3 consists of 16 residues. DNA of the CDR3: TGCAGCGTCCGAGGACTAGCGGGAGGCCCAGGAGATACGCAGTATTTT. This translates into CSVRGLAGGPGDTQYF.

The chain has TRBV7-9 and TRBJ1-5; perhaps TRBD1 as D (6 bases). The CDR3 spans 13 residues. Trimming left V 6 bases short and J 4 bases short, with 10 bases between. The V gene's germline CDR1 is SEHNR and CDR2 FQNEAQ (reference sequence). In nucleotides, the CDR3 is TGTGCCAGCAGTTCTCAGGGGAATCAGCCCCAGCATTTT. Its translation: CASSSQGNQPQHF.

The chain uses TRBV11-1 and TRBJ2-1; D possibly uses TRBD1 or TRBD2 (6 bases each). V shed 1 base and J shed 7 bases, with 14 bases lying between them. The CDR3 is 15 amino acids. Germline V gene sequence: CDR1 SGHAT, CDR2 FQDESV (reference sequence). For the CDR3, the DNA is TGTGCCAGCAGCTTAGTATGGCAGGGGAGGAATGAGCAGTTCTTC. Protein sequence: CASSLVWQGRNEQFF.

V usage is TRBV10-3 and J usage is TRBJ2-7, with 7 bases lining up with TRBD1. Germline trimming cut 10 bases from V and 5 bases from J; bases unmatched to any gene: 11. The CDR3 is 13 residues long. The germline V gene encodes CDR1 ENHRY and CDR2 SYGVKD. CDR3 DNA: TGTGCCACAAATTCGGACAGGTCCAACGAGCAGTACTTC. It translates to CATNSDRSNEQYF.

V is TRBV10-3 and J is TRBJ2-6, with 7 nucleotides matching TRBD1. The trim removed 6 bases at V and 1 base at J, leaving 9 bases unmatched. The germline gives CDR1 ENHRY, CDR2 SYGVKD. This CDR3 is built from 17 residues. This chain's CDR3 is CAISLTGLRSGANVLTF. Here the CDR3 DNA reads TGTGCCATCAGCCTGACAGGGTTGAGATCTGGGGCCAACGTCCTGACTTTC.

This chain uses TRBV15 with TRBJ2-4; TRBD2 is a possible D gene (5 bases). CDR3 size: 16 residues. Germline values: CDR1 LNHNV, CDR2 YYDKDF (reference sequence). V gave up 1 base and J gave up 0 bases, with 10 bases separating them. The CDR3 loop reads CATSRGGDLAKNIQYF. DNA for the CDR3: TGTGCCACCAGCAGAGGGGGAGACCTAGCCAAAAACATTCAGTACTTC.

The CDR3 is CASREGLHYGYTF. CDR3 coding DNA: TGTGCCAGCAGGGAGGGACTGCACTATGGCTACACCTTC. The genes are TRBV6-1 and TRBJ1-2; weak D call: TRBD1 (5 bases). CDR1 and CDR2 from the germline V gene are MNHNS and SASEGT. This CDR3 contains 13 residues. Trimming left V 6 bases short and J 3 bases short, with 11 bases between.

The CDR3 reads CASSKPRQGMVFGPGELFF. The CDR3 DNA reads TGCGCCAGCAGCAAACCCAGACAGGGTATGGTTTTTGGGCCCGGGGAGCTGTTTTTT. The rearrangement links TRBV5-1 to TRBJ2-2; 7 positions agree with TRBD1. The CDR3 runs 19 residues. With 4 bases clipped from V and 6 bases from J, the junction kept 21 bases outside the gene matches. Germline V gene lookup returns CDR1 SGHRS and CDR2 YFSETQ. Filled out from reference TRBV5-1 and TRBJ2-2, the complete variable domain reads KAGVTQTPRYLIKTRGQQVTLSCSPISGHRSVSWYQQTPGQGLQFLFEYFSETQRNKGNFPGRFSGRQFSNSRSEMNVSTLELGDSALYLCASSKPRQGMVFGPGELFFGEGSRLTVL.